This T cell receptor beta chain was found in a study of monozygotic twins with inflammatory bowel disease. Researchers ran eight separate cDNA reactions for each sample. The template-switching step introduced UMIs that carried a 6-nucleotide sample barcode. Reprocessing the 5' RACE reads, TCRdb reports a single entry for every CDR3 protein and omits DNA. The table lists around 210,000 distinct CDR3 sequences. The CDR3 contains 17 residues. Germline values: CDR1 LGHDT, CDR2 YNNKEL (reference sequence). This rearrangement joins TRBV3-1 to TRBJ2-7; TCRdb returns TRBD2, unconfirmable since there is no DNA. The clonotype comes from a human donor with ulcerative colitis or Crohn's disease, or a healthy co-twin of an affected twin (not recorded which). The sequenced material came from blood. CDR3 region: CASSQVWSSGGPYEQYF.